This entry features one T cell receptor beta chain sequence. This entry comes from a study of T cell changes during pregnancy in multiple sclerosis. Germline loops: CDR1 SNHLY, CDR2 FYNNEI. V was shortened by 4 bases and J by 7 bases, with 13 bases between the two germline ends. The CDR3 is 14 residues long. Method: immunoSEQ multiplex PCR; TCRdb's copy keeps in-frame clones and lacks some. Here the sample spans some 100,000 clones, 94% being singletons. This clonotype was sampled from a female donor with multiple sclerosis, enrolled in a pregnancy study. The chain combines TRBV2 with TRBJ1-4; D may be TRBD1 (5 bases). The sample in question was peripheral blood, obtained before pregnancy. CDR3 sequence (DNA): TGTGCCAGCAGTGCGGTGGGGGGGAGTGAAAAACTGTTTTTT. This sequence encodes CASSAVGGSEKLFF.